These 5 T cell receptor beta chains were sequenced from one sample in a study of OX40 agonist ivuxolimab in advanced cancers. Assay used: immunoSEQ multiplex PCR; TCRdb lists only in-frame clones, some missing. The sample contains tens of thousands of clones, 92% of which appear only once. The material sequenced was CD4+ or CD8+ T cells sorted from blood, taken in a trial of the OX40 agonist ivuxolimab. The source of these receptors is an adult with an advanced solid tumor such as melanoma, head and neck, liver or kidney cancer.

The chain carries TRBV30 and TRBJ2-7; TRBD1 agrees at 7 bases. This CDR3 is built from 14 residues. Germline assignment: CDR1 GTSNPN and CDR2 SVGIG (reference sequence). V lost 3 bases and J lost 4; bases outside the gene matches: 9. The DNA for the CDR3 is TGTGCCTGGAGATCGACAGGGTTTCGATACGAGCAGTACTTC. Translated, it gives CAWRSTGFRYEQYF.

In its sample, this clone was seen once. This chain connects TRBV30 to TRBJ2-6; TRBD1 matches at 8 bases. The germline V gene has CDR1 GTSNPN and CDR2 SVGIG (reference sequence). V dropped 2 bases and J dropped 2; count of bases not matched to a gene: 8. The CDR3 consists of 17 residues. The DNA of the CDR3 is TGTGCCTGGAGTAGAAGGGGCAGGGGGCCTGGGGCCAACGTCCTGACTTTC. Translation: CAWSRRGRGPGANVLTF.

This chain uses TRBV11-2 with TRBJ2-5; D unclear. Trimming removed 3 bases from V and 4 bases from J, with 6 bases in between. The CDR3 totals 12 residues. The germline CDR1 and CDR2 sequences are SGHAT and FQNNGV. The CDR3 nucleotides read TGTGCCAGCAGCTTCAACGGAGAGACCCAGTACTTC. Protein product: CASSFNGETQYF.

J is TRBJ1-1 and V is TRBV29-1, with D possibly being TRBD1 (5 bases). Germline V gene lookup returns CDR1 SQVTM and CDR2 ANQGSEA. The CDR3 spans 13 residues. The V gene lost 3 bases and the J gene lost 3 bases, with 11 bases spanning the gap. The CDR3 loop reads CSVDREGYTEAFF. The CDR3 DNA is TGCAGCGTTGACAGGGAGGGTTACACTGAAGCTTTCTTT.

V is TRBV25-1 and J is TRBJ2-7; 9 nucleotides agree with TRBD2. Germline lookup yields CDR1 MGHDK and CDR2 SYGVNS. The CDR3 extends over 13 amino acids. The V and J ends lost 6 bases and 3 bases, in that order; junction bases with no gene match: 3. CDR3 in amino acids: CASSNSGGYEQYF. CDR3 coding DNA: TGTGCCAGCAGCAATAGCGGGGGCTACGAGCAGTACTTC.